Listed here are 16 T cell receptor beta chains from one sample, sequenced in a study of blood T cell repertoires in COVID-19. TCRdb's copy holds only in-frame clones and misses some; the assay was immunoSEQ multiplex PCR. The sample has about 63,000 clones, approximately 80% seen once. Material for sequencing was PBMCs or T cells enriched from blood (not recorded which). The receptor set was obtained from a woman between 40 and 50 years old with acute COVID-19.

On this clone itself: The junction does not match germline at one end; this may be a read error. The CDR3 DNA follows: TGTGCCAGCAGCCTCAGCCGGGACAGCCATTCCCCCCTCCACTTT. Translated: CASSLSRDSHSPLHF. V gene TRBV7-8 combines with J gene TRBJ1-6, with 7 positions matching TRBD1. The CDR3 runs to 15 residues. CDR1 is SGHVS, CDR2 FQNEAQ, per germline.

The chain links TRBV5-4 to TRBJ2-2; 8 bases match TRBD2. Germline trimming cut 6 bases from V and 4 bases from J; bases unmatched to any gene: 14. CDR1 is SGHNT, CDR2 YYREEE, per germline (reference sequence). The CDR3 length is 17 residues. For the CDR3, the DNA is TGTGCCAGCACTTCGGGTACGGGGGGGAAACGCACCGGGGAGCTGTTTTTT. This sequence encodes CASTSGTGGKRTGELFF.

The chain combines TRBV6-5 with TRBJ2-3, with 8 bases lining up with TRBD2. Germline assignment: CDR1 MNHEY and CDR2 SVGAGI. Trimming took 4 bases from V and 4 from J; bases not matched to a gene: 7. This CDR3 is 15 amino acids long. The DNA for the CDR3 is TGTGCCAGCAGTTCTCGGGGGGGCTGGGCAGATACGCAGTATTTT. Protein sequence: CASSSRGGWADTQYF.

The chain joins TRBV29-1 to TRBJ2-7; 10 bases match TRBD2. This CDR3 comprises 13 residues. The ends lost 5 bases at V and 6 bases at J; junction bases unmatched: 7. Germline assignment: CDR1 SQVTM and CDR2 ANQGSEA. The CDR3 nucleotides read TGCAGCGTTCATGGTCTAGCGGGAGTCGAGCAGTACTTC. Translated, it gives CSVHGLAGVEQYF.

A word on this clone: The same CDR3 can be traced to other DNA sequences in this sample. The J gene is TRBJ1-4, the V gene TRBV2; TRBD1 matches 12 bases. V gave up 5 bases and J gave up 5 bases; unmatched junction bases: 9. The CDR3 covers 17 residues. Germline V gene sequence: CDR1 SNHLY, CDR2 FYNNEI. The CDR3 reads CASSYRRDRGLNEKLFF. The CDR3, as DNA: TGTGCCAGCAGTTACAGACGGGACAGGGGGCTCAATGAAAAACTGTTTTTT.

This clone was observed many times. At the DNA level, this CDR3 is encoded by other sequences in the same sample as well. The V call is TRBV27, the J call TRBJ1-6; 8 bases match TRBD1. Looked up from germline, CDR1 is MNHEY and CDR2 is SMNVEV (reference sequence). The CDR3 is 16 residues long. Trimming cost V 4 bases and J 10 bases; bases outside gene matches: 12. CDR3 DNA sequence: TGTGCCAGCAGTTCCTCTACCGACAGGGGAGGCTCACCCCTCCACTTT. This gives the protein CASSSSTDRGGSPLHF.

This chain connects TRBV5-1 to TRBJ1-4, with D maybe TRBD1 (5 bases). CDR1 and CDR2 (germline): SGHRS, YFSETQ. The CDR3 sequence is 17 residues long. V was cut by 2 bases and J by 0 bases, with 14 bases left in between. CDR3 sequence reads: CASSLSPGSATNEKLFF. The CDR3 DNA reads TGCGCCAGCAGCTTAAGCCCAGGGTCCGCAACTAATGAAAAACTGTTTTTT.

The chain couples TRBV7-2 to TRBJ1-5; D is ambiguous. V shed 1 base and J shed 3 bases, with 10 bases lying between them. Looked up from germline, CDR1 is SGHTA and CDR2 is FQGNSA. The CDR3 extends over 15 amino acids. The CDR3 DNA follows: TGTGCCAGCAGCTTAGACCGACTGGACAATCAGCCCCAGCATTTT. Translation gives CASSLDRLDNQPQHF. Full variable domain (remainder filled in from reference TRBV7-2 and TRBJ1-5): GAGVSQSPSNKVTEKGKDVELRCDPISGHTALYWYRQSLGQGLEFLIYFQGNSAPDKSGLPSDRFSAERTGGSVSTLTIQRTQQEDSAVYLCASSLDRLDNQPQHFGDGTRLSIL.

This chain uses TRBV5-1 with TRBJ2-3, with D maybe TRBD2 (5 bases). The CDR3 is 17 residues long. V was pared by 1 base and J by 3 bases, with 18 bases between. Per germline, CDR1 SGHRS and CDR2 YFSETQ. The CDR3 is CASSLNLFSGLTDTQYF. In nucleotides, the CDR3 is TGCGCCAGCAGCTTGAACCTATTTTCGGGGTTAACAGATACGCAGTATTTT. Filled out from reference TRBV5-1 and TRBJ2-3, the complete variable domain reads KAGVTQTPRYLIKTRGQQVTLSCSPISGHRSVSWYQQTPGQGLQFLFEYFSETQRNKGNFPGRFSGRQFSNSRSEMNVSTLELGDSALYLCASSLNLFSGLTDTQYFGPGTRLTVL.

The chain employs TRBV15 and TRBJ1-4, with D uncertain. CDR1 is LNHNV and CDR2 is YYDKDF in the germline V gene (reference sequence). Deletions cut 0 bases from V and 4 bases from J, with 9 bases between. CDR3 length: 15 residues. CDR3 loop: CATSRELPVNEKLFF. Here the CDR3 DNA reads TGTGCCACCAGCAGAGAGCTTCCGGTTAATGAAAAACTGTTTTTT.

V is TRBV27 and J is TRBJ2-1; 7 nucleotides align to TRBD2. CDR1 is MNHEY and CDR2 is SMNVEV in the germline V gene (reference sequence). V gave up 5 bases and J gave up 5 bases; unmatched junction bases: 6. CDR3 length: 14 residues. DNA of the CDR3: TGTGCCAGCAGTCAGGGCCTAGCGGACAATGAGCAGTTCTTC. It is translated as CASSQGLADNEQFF.

This chain connects TRBV27 to TRBJ2-1; D is perhaps TRBD2 (6 bases). Trimming left V 4 bases short and J 1 base short, with 20 bases between. Germline loops: CDR1 MNHEY, CDR2 SMNVEV (reference sequence). This CDR3 region has 18 residues. The CDR3 DNA reads as TGTGCCAGCAGTTCATGGGTTCGGGACTTACTTTCCTACAATGAGCAGTTCTTC. Translating it yields CASSSWVRDLLSYNEQFF.

The genes are TRBV6-1 and TRBJ2-1; no reliable D call. Trimming stripped 1 base from V and 4 bases from J, with 5 bases between. Germline assignment: CDR1 MNHNS and CDR2 SASEGT. The CDR3 loop spans 13 amino acids. CDR3 amino acids: CASSEGAYNEQFF. CDR3 DNA: TGTGCCAGCAGTGAAGGCGCGTACAATGAGCAGTTCTTC.

The V call is TRBV29-1, the J call TRBJ1-2; weak D call: TRBD1 (5 bases). This CDR3 spans 13 amino acids. The germline V and J ends were trimmed by 4 bases and 4 bases, with 13 bases remaining between them. Germline lookup yields CDR1 SQVTM and CDR2 ANQGSEA. The CDR3 loop is CSVVTGTSYGYTF. DNA of the CDR3: TGCAGCGTTGTGACGGGGACTTCCTATGGCTACACCTTC.

Notes on this clone: Other nucleotide sequences from this sample produce the same CDR3. The V and J genes are TRBV13 and TRBJ2-2; the D gene is possibly TRBD1 (6 bases). Trimming took 4 bases from V and 0 from J, leaving 12 bases between them. Per germline, CDR1 PRHDT and CDR2 FYEKMQ (reference sequence). CDR3 size: 16 residues. Here the CDR3 DNA reads TGTGCCAGCAGCTCCCAAACAGGGACGAACACCGGGGAGCTGTTTTTT. Encoded protein: CASSSQTGTNTGELFF.

V gene TRBV9 combines with J gene TRBJ2-1; TRBD2 might be the D (6 bases). Germline CDR1 is SGDLS and CDR2 is YYNGEE. V lost 0 bases and J lost 6, with 10 bases in between. The CDR3 has 14 residues. The DNA of the CDR3 is TGTGCCAGCAGCGTAGTGGGCGGGATCAATGAGCAGTTCTTC. It codes for CASSVVGGINEQFF.